This T cell receptor beta chain derives from a study of response to subunit inactivated influenza vaccine. Germline V gene sequence: CDR1 SEHNR, CDR2 FQNEAQ (reference sequence). The CDR3 is 16 residues long. The trim removed 5 bases at V and 2 bases at J, leaving 11 bases unmatched. Points from the study as a whole: With each seasonal influenza vaccination, the authors suggested, few new T cells are recruited.

TCRdb re-called the RT-PCR reads with MiXCR, one entry per CDR3 protein. This sample has 550,000 to 800,000 distinct CDR3 sequences, with more than 11% found just once. In its sample, this clonotype was seen a few times. The antigen remains unidentified. The sequencing here drew on PBMCs from blood, taken around two weeks before vaccination. This receptor was taken from a man aged 50-60 years who received an inactivated influenza vaccine. V is TRBV7-9 and J is TRBJ2-5; 7 positions match TRBD2. Written as DNA, the CDR3 is TGTGCCAGCAGCCTAGGACTAGGTCACCAACAAGAGACCCAGTACTTC. Amino acid sequence: CASSLGLGHQQETQYF.